A selection of T cell receptor beta chains follows, all from one sample in a study of T cell responses to AZD1222 COVID-19 vaccine. TCRdb's table, derived via immunoSEQ multiplex PCR, lists solely in-frame clones and lacks some. The sample lists some 130,000 clones, 85% to 90% seen once, with roughly 2% in the top ten. The sample in question was peripheral blood, obtained on day 0 of AZD1222 vaccination. Every receptor here comes from an adult in good health. CDR3s include the opening cysteine and the closing phenylalanine or tryptophan. A D gene is named only where the DNA matches it firmly. The listing skips clone size in some rows; elsewhere it reads once, few, many or a size class.

V gene	D gene	J gene	clone size	CDR3 DNA	CDR3 protein
TRBV28	.	TRBJ1-5	once	TGTGCCAGCAGTTTACAGGGTCCTCAGCCCCAGCATTTT	CASSLQGPQPQHF
TRBV5-4	TRBD1	TRBJ1-2	once	TGTGCCAGCAGCCCCGGGACAGGGGCCTTTAACTATGGCTACACCTTC	CASSPGTGAFNYGYTF
TRBV27	.	TRBJ1-2	.	TGTGCCAGCAGTTTTCTAGGGGAGGAAGGCGGCTACACCTTC	CASSFLGEEGGYTF
TRBV11-3	.	TRBJ1-1	.	TGTGCCAGCAGCTTAGGGGCTACTTCTGAAGCTTTCTTT	CASSLGATSEAFF
TRBV4-2	.	TRBJ2-5	.	TGTGCCAGCAGCCTACGACTCCTTACACAGGGATTACCTCGGGAGACCCAGTACTTC	CASSLRLLTQGLPRETQYF
TRBV5-1	TRBD1	TRBJ1-2	.	TGCGCCAGCAGCTGGGGACAGGGGGAAGGAGGCTACACCTTC	CASSWGQGEGGYTF
TRBV2	TRBD1	TRBJ1-1	.	TGTGCCAGCAGGACAGGGGGCGCGGCCACTGAAGCTTTCTTT	CASRTGGAATEAFF
TRBV7-2	TRBD1	TRBJ2-1	.	TGTGCCAGCAGCTACTCGACAGGGAATTACAATGAGCAGTTCTTC	CASSYSTGNYNEQFF
TRBV4-2	.	TRBJ1-2	.	TGTGCCAGCCTCGGCTACACCTTC	CASLGYTF
TRBV7-2	.	TRBJ2-7	.	TGTGCCAGCAGCCTATACTGGGGACTTCCATCCTACGAGCAGTACTTC	CASSLYWGLPSYEQYF
TRBV5-1	.	TRBJ1-2	.	TGCGCCAGCAGCTTGGTACAGGGAGGCTATGGCTACACCTTC	CASSLVQGGYGYTF
TRBV7-2	.	TRBJ1-5	once	TGTGCCAGCAGCTTAAGGGGAGATAATCAGCCCCAGCATTTT	CASSLRGDNQPQHF
TRBV19	TRBD1	TRBJ1-2	.	TGTGCCAGTAGTCCCCCTTGGGACAGGGGGCGAGAAGGCTACACCTTC	CASSPPWDRGREGYTF
TRBV2	TRBD2	TRBJ2-5	.	TGTGCCAGCCTTTGGGCGGGAGGGACCCAAGAGACCCAGTACTTC	CASLWAGGTQETQYF
TRBV5-8	.	TRBJ1-2	.	TGTGCCAGCAGCAGGAAATTGGCTACAGGGCCCAGTGCAGGAGGCTACACCTTC	CASSRKLATGPSAGGYTF
TRBV6-5	.	TRBJ1-2	.	TGTGCCAGCGGGCAGACTGTCGGCTATGGCTACACCTTC	CASGQTVGYGYTF
TRBV18	TRBD2	TRBJ2-2	.	TGTGCCAGCTCACCACTAGCGGGGGCGAACACCGGGGAGCTGTTTTTT	CASSPLAGANTGELFF
TRBV5-1	TRBD2	TRBJ2-4	.	TGCGCCAGCAGCTTGGTTGAGCGGGGGAGGCGTCGGAACATTCAGTACTTC	CASSLVERGRRRNIQYF
TRBV19	TRBD1	TRBJ2-3	.	TGTGCCAGTAGTTCCAGGGGGGATACGCAGTATTTT	CASSSRGDTQYF
TRBV27	TRBD1	TRBJ1-2	.	TGTGCCAGCAGTCCGGGACAGGGGTATGGCTACACCTTC	CASSPGQGYGYTF
TRBV2	.	TRBJ1-3	.	TGTGCCAGCAGTCTTCAGCAAGTCACAGGAAACACCATATATTTT	CASSLQQVTGNTIYF
TRBV19	TRBD2	TRBJ2-1	.	TGTGCCAGTAGTATGACTAGCGGGAGGCCCTTCTACAATGAGCAGTTCTTC	CASSMTSGRPFYNEQFF